These T cell receptor beta chains were read from a single sample in a study of cytomegalovirus exposure and HLA in healthy donors. Repertoires were generated with immunoSEQ multiplex PCR, while TCRdb's copy carries only in-frame clones and drops some. The sample includes fewer than 120,000 clones, roughly 78% seen only once; the top ten take 1.3%. The sample taken for sequencing was PBMCs. The receptors stem from a woman aged 25 to 39 in good health and CMV-seronegative. CDR3s include the opening cysteine and the closing phenylalanine or tryptophan. Each record gives: clone size, D gene, V gene, J gene, CDR3 protein, CDR3 DNA. A D gene is named only where the DNA matches it firmly. Rows give clone size only sometimes, using once, few, many, or a class for an expanded clone.

size: NA; D: NA; V: TRBV5-4; J: TRBJ1-2; CDR3: CASSLVGTGGRGGYTF; DNA: TGTGCCAGCAGCTTGGTAGGGACGGGGGGCCGGGGCGGCTACACCTTC
size: once; D: NA; V: TRBV5-8; J: TRBJ1-5; CDR3: CASSLDTGGGQPQHF; DNA: TGTGCCAGCAGCTTGGATACGGGGGGCGGTCAGCCCCAGCATTTT
size: NA; D: TRBD1; V: TRBV7-6; J: TRBJ2-7; CDR3: CASSLELGQGVMLYF; DNA: TGTGCCAGCAGCTTAGAGCTGGGGCAGGGGGTAATGCTGTACTTC
size: NA; D: NA; V: TRBV25-1; J: TRBJ1-1; CDR3: CASSSGMNTEAFF; DNA: TGTGCCAGCAGTTCGGGGATGAACACTGAAGCTTTCTTT
size: NA; D: TRBD1; V: TRBV29-1; J: TRBJ2-7; CDR3: CSVGRQGASEQYF; DNA: TGCAGCGTAGGGAGACAGGGGGCTAGCGAGCAGTACTTC
size: NA; D: TRBD1; V: TRBV7-9; J: TRBJ1-1; CDR3: CASSLGQGADTEAFF; DNA: TGTGCCAGCAGCTTAGGACAGGGGGCTGACACTGAAGCTTTCTTT
size: NA; D: NA; V: TRBV9; J: TRBJ1-2; CDR3: CASSEQAALGYTF; DNA: TGTGCCAGCAGCGAACAGGCTGCCCTTGGCTACACCTTC
size: NA; D: TRBD2; V: TRBV28; J: TRBJ2-2; CDR3: CASTKGAGGRNTGELFF; DNA: TGTGCCAGCACCAAAGGGGCAGGCGGGAGAAACACCGGGGAGCTGTTTTTT
size: NA; D: TRBD1; V: TRBV4-3; J: TRBJ2-1; CDR3: CASSFRTGGSYNEQFF; DNA: TGCGCCAGCAGCTTTCGGACAGGGGGGTCCTACAATGAGCAGTTCTTC
size: NA; D: TRBD1; V: TRBV9; J: TRBJ2-1; CDR3: CASSRSGQGAYGHEQFF; DNA: TGTGCCAGCAGCCGTTCGGGACAGGGGGCATATGGACATGAGCAGTTCTTC
size: NA; D: NA; V: TRBV6-5; J: TRBJ2-3; CDR3: CASSYEAGHTDTQYF; DNA: TGTGCCAGCAGTTACGAGGCAGGGCACACAGATACGCAGTATTTT
size: NA; D: TRBD1; V: TRBV28; J: TRBJ1-1; CDR3: CASPPHRQGVMNTEAFF; DNA: TGTGCCAGCCCGCCCCACCGACAGGGAGTTATGAACACTGAAGCTTTCTTT
size: NA; D: TRBD1; V: TRBV4-3; J: TRBJ2-1; CDR3: CASSQDWTGPDNEQFF; DNA: TGCGCCAGCAGCCAAGACTGGACAGGCCCCGACAATGAGCAGTTCTTC
size: NA; D: NA; V: TRBV19; J: TRBJ1-1; CDR3: CASSTGPGTEAFF; DNA: TGTGCCAGTAGTACGGGTCCAGGGACTGAAGCTTTCTTT
size: NA; D: TRBD2; V: TRBV9; J: TRBJ2-3; CDR3: CASSVWGGTDTQYF; DNA: TGTGCCAGCAGCGTATGGGGGGGGACAGATACGCAGTATTTT
size: NA; D: TRBD1; V: TRBV9; J: TRBJ2-7; CDR3: CASSPQTGSFNEQYF; DNA: TGTGCCAGCAGCCCACAGACAGGGAGTTTTAACGAGCAGTACTTC
size: NA; D: NA; V: TRBV9; J: TRBJ1-2; CDR3: CASSSSPSSNSGGYTF; DNA: TGTGCCAGCAGCTCATCGCCATCGTCCAATTCGGGTGGCTACACCTTC
size: NA; D: TRBD2; V: TRBV5-6; J: TRBJ2-5; CDR3: CASSYVLLAGSETQYF; DNA: TGTGCCAGCAGCTACGTTCTACTAGCGGGTTCAGAGACCCAGTACTTC
size: once; D: TRBD2; V: TRBV7-8; J: TRBJ2-5; CDR3: CASSLKPSGRAQETQYF; DNA: TGTGCCAGCAGCTTAAAGCCTAGCGGGAGGGCCCAAGAGACCCAGTACTTC
size: NA; D: TRBD2; V: TRBV19; J: TRBJ2-3; CDR3: CASSMRSLTSGTSTDTQYF; DNA: TGTGCCAGTAGTATGAGGAGTTTGACTAGCGGGACTAGCACAGATACGCAGTATTTT
size: NA; D: TRBD1; V: TRBV4-1; J: TRBJ2-7; CDR3: CASSQGPPGQGIYEQYF; DNA: TGCGCCAGCAGCCAGGGCCCCCCGGGACAGGGAATTTACGAGCAGTACTTC
size: NA; D: TRBD2; V: TRBV2; J: TRBJ2-1; CDR3: CASRRGTSPSHEQFF; DNA: TGTGCCAGCAGACGAGGGACTAGCCCGTCCCATGAGCAGTTCTTC
size: NA; D: NA; V: TRBV5-1; J: TRBJ2-1; CDR3: CASSLGRNNEQFF; DNA: TGCGCCAGCAGCTTGGGCAGAAACAATGAGCAGTTCTTC
size: few; D: TRBD1; V: TRBV7-8; J: TRBJ1-2; CDR3: CASSPDRGGGYTF; DNA: TGTGCCAGCAGCCCGGACAGGGGAGGTGGCTACACCTTC
size: few; D: TRBD1; V: TRBV18; J: TRBJ2-7; CDR3: CASSGQGPYEQYF; DNA: TGTGCCAGCTCCGGACAGGGCCCCTACGAGCAGTACTTC
size: NA; D: NA; V: TRBV7-6; J: TRBJ2-7; CDR3: CASSLAQGMIDEQYF; DNA: TGTGCCAGCAGCTTAGCTCAGGGTATGATCGACGAGCAGTACTTC
size: NA; D: NA; V: TRBV9; J: TRBJ1-2; CDR3: CASSPDGDGVGYTF; DNA: TGTGCCAGCAGCCCCGACGGCGACGGGGTTGGCTACACCTTC
size: NA; D: TRBD1; V: TRBV28; J: TRBJ1-1; CDR3: CASSLGQENTEAFF; DNA: TGTGCCAGCAGTTTGGGACAGGAGAACACTGAAGCTTTCTTT
size: NA; D: TRBD1; V: TRBV7-3; J: TRBJ2-5; CDR3: CASSLTGGGETQYF; DNA: TGTGCCAGCAGCTTGACAGGGGGAGGGGAGACCCAGTACTTC
size: NA; D: NA; V: TRBV29-1; J: TRBJ2-5; CDR3: CSVDKGYQETQYF; DNA: TGCAGCGTTGATAAGGGGTACCAAGAGACCCAGTACTTC
size: NA; D: TRBD1; V: TRBV7-2; J: TRBJ1-2; CDR3: CASSETDRDRGLANYGYTF; DNA: TGTGCCAGCAGCGAAACCGACAGGGACAGGGGGCTTGCTAACTATGGCTACACCTTC
size: NA; D: NA; V: TRBV10-3; J: TRBJ1-1; CDR3: CAISNLGGEAFF; DNA: TGTGCCATCAGTAATCTCGGGGGTGAAGCTTTCTTT
size: NA; D: NA; V: TRBV29-1; J: TRBJ2-5; CDR3: CSVVLVLGGQETQYF; DNA: TGCAGCGTTGTTCTTGTGTTGGGGGGCCAAGAGACCCAGTACTTC
size: NA; D: TRBD2; V: TRBV25-1; J: TRBJ2-1; CDR3: CASSDAGGRYNEQFF; DNA: TGTGCCAGCAGCGACGCGGGGGGGCGGTACAATGAGCAGTTCTTC
size: NA; D: NA; V: TRBV28; J: TRBJ2-1; CDR3: CASSLLGSENEQFF; DNA: TGTGCCAGCAGTTTATTGGGTAGCGAGAATGAGCAGTTCTTC
size: NA; D: NA; V: TRBV7-2; J: TRBJ2-3; CDR3: CASAVGESTDTQYF; DNA: TGTGCCAGCGCCGTCGGTGAGAGCACAGATACGCAGTATTTT
size: NA; D: TRBD1; V: TRBV7-8; J: TRBJ2-7; CDR3: CASSLVQGALLYEQYF; DNA: TGTGCCAGCAGCTTAGTGCAGGGGGCTTTATTATACGAGCAGTACTTC
size: NA; D: NA; V: TRBV27; J: TRBJ2-7; CDR3: CASSSRQREQYF; DNA: TGTGCCAGCAGTTCCCGCCAGAGGGAGCAGTACTTC
size: NA; D: TRBD2; V: TRBV29-1; J: TRBJ2-7; CDR3: CSVEGTGTSEAEQYF; DNA: TGCAGCGTTGAAGGCACCGGGACTAGTGAGGCCGAGCAGTACTTC
size: NA; D: TRBD2; V: TRBV7-9; J: TRBJ2-1; CDR3: CASSLEGLAGGSEQFF; DNA: TGTGCCAGCAGCTTAGAGGGACTAGCGGGGGGATCTGAGCAGTTCTTC
size: NA; D: NA; V: TRBV6-4; J: TRBJ1-5; CDR3: CASSESRGGKRHF; DNA: TGTGCCAGCAGCGAAAGTAGGGGCGGCAAGAGGCATTTT
size: NA; D: TRBD1; V: TRBV5-1; J: TRBJ1-4; CDR3: CASGDRGRDEKLFF; DNA: TGCGCCAGCGGGGACAGGGGGCGTGATGAAAAACTGTTTTTT
size: NA; D: TRBD2; V: TRBV7-2; J: TRBJ2-3; CDR3: CASSNRLAGAADTQYF; DNA: TGTGCCAGCAGCAACCGACTAGCGGGAGCGGCAGATACGCAGTATTTT
size: NA; D: NA; V: TRBV27; J: TRBJ1-1; CDR3: CASSLTPTVTEAFF; DNA: TGTGCCAGCAGTTTAACGCCGACAGTCACTGAAGCTTTCTTC
size: few; D: NA; V: TRBV7-9; J: TRBJ2-1; CDR3: CASSYAEGSYNEQFF; DNA: TGTGCCAGCAGCTACGCGGAGGGCTCCTACAATGAGCAGTTCTTC
size: NA; D: TRBD2; V: TRBV4-3; J: TRBJ2-1; CDR3: CASSQDPAGGNEQFF; DNA: TGCGCCAGCAGCCAAGATCCAGCGGGGGGGAATGAGCAGTTCTTC